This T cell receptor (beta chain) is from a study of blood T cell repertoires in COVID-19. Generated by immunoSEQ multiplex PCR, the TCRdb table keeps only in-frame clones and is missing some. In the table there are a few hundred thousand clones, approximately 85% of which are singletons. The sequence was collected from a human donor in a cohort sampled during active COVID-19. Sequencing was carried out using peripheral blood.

Here the CDR3 reads CASQGGLYNEQFF. CDR3 DNA sequence: TGCGCCAGTCAGGGAGGGCTGTACAATGAGCAGTTCTTC. This chain joins TRBV10-2 and TRBJ2-1; 7 bases align to TRBD2. CDR1 and CDR2 (germline): WSHSY, SAAADI. V trimming: 9 bases; J trimming: 4 bases; junction bases outside the gene matches: 6. The CDR3 covers 13 residues.